This T cell receptor beta chain was sequenced during a study of blood T cell repertoires in COVID-19. This CDR3 contains 16 residues. V gave up 5 bases and J gave up 4 bases, with 21 bases separating them. Germline assignment: CDR1 SGHDT and CDR2 YYEEEE. How the authors handled the data: Reference gene primers were amplified, and this amplification served to estimate nucleated cell counts. Clones were sequenced by immunoSEQ multiplex PCR, and TCRdb holds only the in-frame ones, with some missing. That table supplies the V and J calls and clone size; D and trimming were determined from the DNA. This table has over 250,000 clones, over 85% appearing once.

This clonotype originated in a woman between 55 and 75 years old who had recovered from COVID-19. Material: PBMCs or T cells enriched from blood (not recorded which). The gene calls are TRBV5-6 and TRBJ2-5, with D possibly matching TRBD2 (6 bases). CDR3 DNA sequence: TGTGCCAGCAGTCCCGGGGGATCAGTCCTTTCAGAGACCCAGTACTTC. This codes for CASSPGGSVLSETQYF. Combining the CDR3 with reference TRBV5-6 and TRBJ2-5 gives the whole variable domain DAGVTQSPTHLIKTRGQQVTLRCSPKSGHDTVSWYQQALGQGPQFIFQYYEEEERQRGNFPDRFSGHQFPNYSSELNVNALLLGDSALYLCASSPGGSVLSETQYFGPGTRLLVL.